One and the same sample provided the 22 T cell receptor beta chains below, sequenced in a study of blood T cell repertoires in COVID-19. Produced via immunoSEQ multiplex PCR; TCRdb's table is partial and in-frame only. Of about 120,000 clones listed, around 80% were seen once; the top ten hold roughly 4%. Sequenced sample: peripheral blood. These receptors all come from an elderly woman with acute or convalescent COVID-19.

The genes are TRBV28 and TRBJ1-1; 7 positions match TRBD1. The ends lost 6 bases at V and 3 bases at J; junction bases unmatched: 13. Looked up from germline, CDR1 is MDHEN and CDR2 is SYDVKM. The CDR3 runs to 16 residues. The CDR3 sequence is CASRKPGGTGYTEAFF. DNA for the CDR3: TGTGCCAGCAGGAAACCAGGGGGAACAGGGTACACTGAAGCTTTCTTT.

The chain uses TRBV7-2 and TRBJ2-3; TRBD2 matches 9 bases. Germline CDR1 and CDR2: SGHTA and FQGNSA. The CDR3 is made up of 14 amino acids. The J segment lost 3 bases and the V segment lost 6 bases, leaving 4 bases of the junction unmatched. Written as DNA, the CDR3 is TGTGCCAGCAGTCGCGGGGGGGTTACAGATACGCAGTATTTT. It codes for CASSRGGVTDTQYF.

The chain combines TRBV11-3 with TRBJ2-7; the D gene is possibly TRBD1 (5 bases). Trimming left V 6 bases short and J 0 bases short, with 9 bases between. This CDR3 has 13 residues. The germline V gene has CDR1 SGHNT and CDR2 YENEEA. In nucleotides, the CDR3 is TGTGCCAGCAGTAGGGGATACTCCTACGAGCAGTACTTC. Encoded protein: CASSRGYSYEQYF.

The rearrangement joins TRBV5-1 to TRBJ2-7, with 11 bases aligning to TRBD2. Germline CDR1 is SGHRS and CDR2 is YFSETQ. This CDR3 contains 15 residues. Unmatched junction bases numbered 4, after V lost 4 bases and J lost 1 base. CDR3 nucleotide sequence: TGCGCCAGCAGCCCCACTAGCGGGAGTTCCTACGAGCAGTACTTC. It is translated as CASSPTSGSSYEQYF.

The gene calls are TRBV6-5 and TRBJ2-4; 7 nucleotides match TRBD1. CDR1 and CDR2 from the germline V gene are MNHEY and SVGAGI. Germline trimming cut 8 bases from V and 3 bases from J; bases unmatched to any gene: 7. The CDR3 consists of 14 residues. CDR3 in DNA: TGTGCCAGCCATGGCACAGGGGTCAAAAACATTCAGTACTTC. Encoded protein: CASHGTGVKNIQYF.

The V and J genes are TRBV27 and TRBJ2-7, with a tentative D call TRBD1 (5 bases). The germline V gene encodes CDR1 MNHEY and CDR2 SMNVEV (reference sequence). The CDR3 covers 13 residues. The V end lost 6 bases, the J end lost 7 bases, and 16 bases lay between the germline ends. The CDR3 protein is CASSWTSLGEQYF. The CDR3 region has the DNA TGTGCCAGCAGCTGGACATCCCTGGGGGAGCAGTACTTC.

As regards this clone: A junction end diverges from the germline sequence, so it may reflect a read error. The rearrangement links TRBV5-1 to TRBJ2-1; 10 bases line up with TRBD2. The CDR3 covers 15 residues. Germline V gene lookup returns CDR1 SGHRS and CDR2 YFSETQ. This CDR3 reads CASTLTSGYHNEQFF. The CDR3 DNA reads TGCGCCAGCACCTTGACTAGCGGGTATCACAATGAGCAGTTCTTC.

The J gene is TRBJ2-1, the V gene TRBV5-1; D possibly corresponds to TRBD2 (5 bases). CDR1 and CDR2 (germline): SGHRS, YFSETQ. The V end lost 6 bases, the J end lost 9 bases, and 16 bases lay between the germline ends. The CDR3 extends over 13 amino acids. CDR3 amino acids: CASMVTQGGEQFF. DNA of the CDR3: TGCGCCAGCATGGTAACTCAAGGAGGTGAGCAGTTCTTC.

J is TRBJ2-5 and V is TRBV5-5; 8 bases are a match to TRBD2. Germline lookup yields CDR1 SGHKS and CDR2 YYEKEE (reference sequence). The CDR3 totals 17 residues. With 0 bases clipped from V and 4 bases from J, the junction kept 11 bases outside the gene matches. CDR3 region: CASSLAGAPGLGETQYF. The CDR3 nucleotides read TGTGCCAGCAGCTTGGCGGGGGCCCCGGGACTAGGAGAGACCCAGTACTTC.

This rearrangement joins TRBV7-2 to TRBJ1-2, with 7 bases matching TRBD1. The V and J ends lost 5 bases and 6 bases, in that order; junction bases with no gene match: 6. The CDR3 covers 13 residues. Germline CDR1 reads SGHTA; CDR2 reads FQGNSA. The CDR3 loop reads CASSVQGSDGYTF. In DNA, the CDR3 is TGTGCCAGCAGCGTACAGGGGAGTGATGGCTACACCTTC. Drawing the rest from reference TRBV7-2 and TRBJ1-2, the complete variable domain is GAGVSQSPSNKVTEKGKDVELRCDPISGHTALYWYRQSLGQGLEFLIYFQGNSAPDKSGLPSDRFSAERTGGSVSTLTIQRTQQEDSAVYLCASSVQGSDGYTFGSGTRLTVV.

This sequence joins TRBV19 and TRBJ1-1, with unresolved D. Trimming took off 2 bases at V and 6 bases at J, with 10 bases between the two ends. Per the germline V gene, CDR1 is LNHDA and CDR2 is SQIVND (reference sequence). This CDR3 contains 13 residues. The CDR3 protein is CASSIRDGAEAFF. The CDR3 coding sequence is TGTGCCAGTAGTATACGGGATGGCGCTGAAGCTTTCTTT.

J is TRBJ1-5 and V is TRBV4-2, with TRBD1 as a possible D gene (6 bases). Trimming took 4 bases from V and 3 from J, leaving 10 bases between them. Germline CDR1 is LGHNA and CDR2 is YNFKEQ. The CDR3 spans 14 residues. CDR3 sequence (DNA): TGTGCCAGCAGCCCAGGGGACCCCAATCAGCCCCAGCATTTT. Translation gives CASSPGDPNQPQHF.

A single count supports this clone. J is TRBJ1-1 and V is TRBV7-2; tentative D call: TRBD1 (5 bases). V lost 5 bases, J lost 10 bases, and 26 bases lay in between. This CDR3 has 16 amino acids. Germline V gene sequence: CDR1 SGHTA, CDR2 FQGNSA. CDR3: CASSLRGGGSSSVAFF. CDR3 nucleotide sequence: TGTGCCAGCAGCCTCCGCGGGGGGGGAAGCTCCTCGGTAGCTTTCTTT.

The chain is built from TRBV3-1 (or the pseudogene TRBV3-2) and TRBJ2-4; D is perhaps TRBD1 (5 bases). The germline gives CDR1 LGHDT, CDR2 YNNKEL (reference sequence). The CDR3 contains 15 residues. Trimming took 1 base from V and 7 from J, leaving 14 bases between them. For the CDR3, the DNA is TGTGCCAGCAGCCAAGGAAGCCGGGCAGGGAACATTCAGTACTTC. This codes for CASSQGSRAGNIQYF.

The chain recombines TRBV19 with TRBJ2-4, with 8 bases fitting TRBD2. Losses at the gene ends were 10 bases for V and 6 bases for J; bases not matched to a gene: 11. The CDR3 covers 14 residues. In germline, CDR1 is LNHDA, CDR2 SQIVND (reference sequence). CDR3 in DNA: TGTGCCACCAACCAACGGGGGGGCGCAAACATTCAGTACTTC. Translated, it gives CATNQRGGANIQYF.

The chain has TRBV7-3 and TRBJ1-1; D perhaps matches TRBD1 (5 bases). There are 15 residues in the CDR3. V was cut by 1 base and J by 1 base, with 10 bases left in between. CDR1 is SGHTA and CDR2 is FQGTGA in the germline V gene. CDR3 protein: CASSLMGGTNTEAFF. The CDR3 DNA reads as TGTGCCAGCAGCTTAATGGGAGGGACGAACACTGAAGCTTTCTTT.

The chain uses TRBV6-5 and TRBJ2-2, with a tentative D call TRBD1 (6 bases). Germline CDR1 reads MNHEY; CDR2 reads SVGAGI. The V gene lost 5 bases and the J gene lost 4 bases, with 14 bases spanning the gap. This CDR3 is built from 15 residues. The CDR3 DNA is TGTGCCAGCAGTCCTCGGACAGTGGGCACCGGGGAGCTGTTTTTT. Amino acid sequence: CASSPRTVGTGELFF.

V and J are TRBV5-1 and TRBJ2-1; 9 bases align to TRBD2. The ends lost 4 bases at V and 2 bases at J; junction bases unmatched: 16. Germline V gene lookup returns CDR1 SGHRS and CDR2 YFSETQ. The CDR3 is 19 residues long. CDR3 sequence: CASSRGVAGVPVTYNEQFF. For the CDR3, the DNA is TGCGCCAGCAGCCGAGGAGTAGCGGGAGTCCCTGTCACCTACAATGAGCAGTTCTTC.

CDR3 sequence reads: CASSLDPSGSRETQYF. CDR3 sequence (DNA): TGTGCCAGCAGCTTAGACCCTAGCGGGAGTAGAGAGACCCAGTACTTC. The rearrangement links TRBV7-2 to TRBJ2-5, with 10 bases that match TRBD2. The ends lost 1 base at V and 4 bases at J; junction bases unmatched: 6. This CDR3 region has 16 residues. Looked up from germline, CDR1 is SGHTA and CDR2 is FQGNSA.

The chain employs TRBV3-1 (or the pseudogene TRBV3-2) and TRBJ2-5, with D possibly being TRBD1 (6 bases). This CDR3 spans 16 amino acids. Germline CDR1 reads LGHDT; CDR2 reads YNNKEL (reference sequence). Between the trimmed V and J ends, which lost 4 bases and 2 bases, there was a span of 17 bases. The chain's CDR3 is CASSPSDRGGQETQYF. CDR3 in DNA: TGTGCCAGCAGCCCCAGTGACAGAGGGGGTCAAGAGACCCAGTACTTC.

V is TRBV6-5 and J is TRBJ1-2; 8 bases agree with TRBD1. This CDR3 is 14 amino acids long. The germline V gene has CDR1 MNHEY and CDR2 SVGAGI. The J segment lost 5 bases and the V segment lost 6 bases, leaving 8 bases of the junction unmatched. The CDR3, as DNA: TGTGCCAGCAGATTTCAGGGGGCCCCGTATGGCTACACCTTC. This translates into CASRFQGAPYGYTF.

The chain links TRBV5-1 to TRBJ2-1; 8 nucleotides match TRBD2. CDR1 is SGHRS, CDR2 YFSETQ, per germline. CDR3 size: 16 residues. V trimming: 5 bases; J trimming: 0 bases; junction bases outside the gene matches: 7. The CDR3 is CASRELAASSYNEQFF. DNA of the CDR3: TGCGCCAGCAGGGAACTAGCGGCCTCCTCCTACAATGAGCAGTTCTTC.